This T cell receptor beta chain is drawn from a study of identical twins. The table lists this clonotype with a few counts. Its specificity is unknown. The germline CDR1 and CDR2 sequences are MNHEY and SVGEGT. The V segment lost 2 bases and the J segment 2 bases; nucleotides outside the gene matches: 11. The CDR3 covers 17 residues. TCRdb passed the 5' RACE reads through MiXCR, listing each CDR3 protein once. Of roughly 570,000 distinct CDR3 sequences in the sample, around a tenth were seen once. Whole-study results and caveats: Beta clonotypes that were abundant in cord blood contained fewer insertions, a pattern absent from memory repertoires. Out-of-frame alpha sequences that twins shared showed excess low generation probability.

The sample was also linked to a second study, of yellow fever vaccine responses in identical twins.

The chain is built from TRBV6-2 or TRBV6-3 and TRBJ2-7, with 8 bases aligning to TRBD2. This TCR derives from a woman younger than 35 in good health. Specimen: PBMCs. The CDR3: CASSYGLGGGRTYEQYF. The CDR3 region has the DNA TGTGCCAGCAGTTACGGCCTCGGGGGCGGGAGGACCTACGAGCAGTACTTC.